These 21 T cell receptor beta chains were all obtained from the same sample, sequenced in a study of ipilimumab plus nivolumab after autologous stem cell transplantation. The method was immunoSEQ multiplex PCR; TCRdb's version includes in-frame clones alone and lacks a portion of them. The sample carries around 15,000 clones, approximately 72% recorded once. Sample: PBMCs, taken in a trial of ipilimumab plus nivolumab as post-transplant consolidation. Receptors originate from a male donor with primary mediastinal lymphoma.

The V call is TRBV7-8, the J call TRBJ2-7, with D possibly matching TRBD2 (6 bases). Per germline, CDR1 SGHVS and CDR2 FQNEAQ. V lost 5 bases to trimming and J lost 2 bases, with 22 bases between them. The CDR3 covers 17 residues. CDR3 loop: CASSRGARAAATYEQYF. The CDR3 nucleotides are TGTGCCAGCAGCCGCGGGGCCAGGGCCGCGGCAACCTACGAGCAGTACTTC.

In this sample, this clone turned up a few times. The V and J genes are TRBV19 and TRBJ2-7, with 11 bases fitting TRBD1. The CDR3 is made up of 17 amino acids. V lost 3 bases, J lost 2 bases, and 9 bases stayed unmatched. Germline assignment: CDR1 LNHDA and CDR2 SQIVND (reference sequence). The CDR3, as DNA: TGTGCCAGTAGTATCGCGGGACAGGGGGTCTCCGCCTACGAGCAGTACTTC. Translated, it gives CASSIAGQGVSAYEQYF. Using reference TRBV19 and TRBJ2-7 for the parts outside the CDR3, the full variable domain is DGGITQSPKYLFRKEGQNVTLSCEQNLNHDAMYWYRQDPGQGLRLIYYSQIVNDFQKGDIAEGYSVSREKKESFPLTVTSAQKNPTAFYLCASSIAGQGVSAYEQYFGPGTRLTVT.

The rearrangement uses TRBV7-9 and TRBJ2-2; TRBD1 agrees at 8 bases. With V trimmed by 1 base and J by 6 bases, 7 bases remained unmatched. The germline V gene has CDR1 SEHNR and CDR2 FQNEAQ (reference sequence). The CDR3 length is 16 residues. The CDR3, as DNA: TGTGCCAGCAGCTTAGACGCGGCAGGGGGCCCCGGGGAGCTGTTTTTT. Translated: CASSLDAAGGPGELFF.

The CDR3 protein is CANWRAKTADTQYF. The CDR3 nucleotides are TGCGCCAATTGGCGGGCGAAGACAGCAGATACGCAGTATTTT. V and J are TRBV23-1 and TRBJ2-3, with D perhaps TRBD1 or TRBD2 (5 bases each). TRBV23-1 is marked as an open reading frame, function uncertain. Trimming shortened V by 10 bases and J by 4 bases, and 18 bases separated the two germline ends. CDR3 size: 14 residues.

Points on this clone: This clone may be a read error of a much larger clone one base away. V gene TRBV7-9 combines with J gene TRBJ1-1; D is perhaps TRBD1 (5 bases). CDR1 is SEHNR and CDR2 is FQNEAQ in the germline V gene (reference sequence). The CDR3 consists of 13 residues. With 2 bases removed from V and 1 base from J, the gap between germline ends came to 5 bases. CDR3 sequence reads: CASSLQGNTEAFF. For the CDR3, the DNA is TGTGCCAGCAGCTTACAGGGGAACACTGAAGCTTTCTTT.

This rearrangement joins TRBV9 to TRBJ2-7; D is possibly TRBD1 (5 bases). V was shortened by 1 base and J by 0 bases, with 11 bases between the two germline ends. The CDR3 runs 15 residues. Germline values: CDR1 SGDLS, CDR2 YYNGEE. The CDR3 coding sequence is TGTGCCAGCAGCGTAACCATAGACAGCTCCTACGAGCAGTACTTC. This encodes CASSVTIDSSYEQYF.

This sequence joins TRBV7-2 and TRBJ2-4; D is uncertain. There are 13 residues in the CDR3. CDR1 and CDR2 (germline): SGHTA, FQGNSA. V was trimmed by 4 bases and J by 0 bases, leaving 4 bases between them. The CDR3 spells CASSSQAKNIQYF. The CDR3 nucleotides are TGTGCCAGCAGCTCTCAAGCCAAAAACATTCAGTACTTC.

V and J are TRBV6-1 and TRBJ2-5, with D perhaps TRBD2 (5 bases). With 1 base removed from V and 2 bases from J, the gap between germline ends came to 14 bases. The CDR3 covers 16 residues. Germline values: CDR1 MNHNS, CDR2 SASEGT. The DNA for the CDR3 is TGTGCCAGCAGTGAAGGAAAGTGGTCGGGGCAAGAGACCCAGTACTTC. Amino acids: CASSEGKWSGQETQYF.

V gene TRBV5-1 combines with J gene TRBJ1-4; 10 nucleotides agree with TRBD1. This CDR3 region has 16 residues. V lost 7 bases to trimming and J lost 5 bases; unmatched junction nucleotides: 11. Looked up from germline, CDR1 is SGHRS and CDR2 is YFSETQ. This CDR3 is CASALTGGPLNEKLFF. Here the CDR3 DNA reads TGCGCCAGCGCGTTGACAGGGGGCCCTTTAAATGAAAAACTGTTTTTT.

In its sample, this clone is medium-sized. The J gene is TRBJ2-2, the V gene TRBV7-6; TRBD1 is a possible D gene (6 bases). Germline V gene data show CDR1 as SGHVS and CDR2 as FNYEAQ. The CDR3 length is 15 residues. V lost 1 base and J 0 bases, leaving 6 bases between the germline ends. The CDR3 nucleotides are TGTGCCAGCAGCTTAGGGACAGCGAACACCGGGGAGCTGTTTTTT. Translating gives CASSLGTANTGELFF. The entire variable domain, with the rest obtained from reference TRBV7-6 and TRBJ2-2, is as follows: GAGVSQSPRYKVTKRGQDVALRCDPISGHVSLYWYRQALGQGPEFLTYFNYEAQQDKSGLPNDRFSAERPEGSISTLTIQRTEQRDSAMYRCASSLGTANTGELFFGEGSRLTVL.

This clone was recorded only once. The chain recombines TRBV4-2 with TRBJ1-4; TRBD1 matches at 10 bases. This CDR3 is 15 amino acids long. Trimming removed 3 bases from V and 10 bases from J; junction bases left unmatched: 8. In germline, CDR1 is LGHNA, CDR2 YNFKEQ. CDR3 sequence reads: CASSQTGTGAGKLFF. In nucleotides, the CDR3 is TGTGCCAGCAGCCAGACCGGGACAGGGGCCGGAAAACTGTTTTTT.

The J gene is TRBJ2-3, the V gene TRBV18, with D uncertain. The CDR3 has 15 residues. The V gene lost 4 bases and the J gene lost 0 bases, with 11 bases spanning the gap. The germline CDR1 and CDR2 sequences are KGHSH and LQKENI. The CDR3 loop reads CASSHSTPSTDTQYF. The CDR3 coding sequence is TGTGCCAGCTCACATTCGACGCCTAGCACAGATACGCAGTATTTT.

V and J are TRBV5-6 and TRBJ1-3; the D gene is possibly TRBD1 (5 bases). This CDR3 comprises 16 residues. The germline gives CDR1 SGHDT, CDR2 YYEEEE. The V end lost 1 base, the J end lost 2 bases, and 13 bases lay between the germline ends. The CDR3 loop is CASSLWFGAPGNTIYF. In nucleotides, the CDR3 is TGTGCCAGCAGCTTGTGGTTCGGGGCACCTGGAAACACCATATATTTT.

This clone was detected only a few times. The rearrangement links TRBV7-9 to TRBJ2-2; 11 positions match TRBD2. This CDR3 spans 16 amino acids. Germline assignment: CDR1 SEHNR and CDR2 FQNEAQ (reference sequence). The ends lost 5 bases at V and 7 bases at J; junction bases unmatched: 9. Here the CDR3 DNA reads TGTGCCAGCAGCCTCCTAGCGGGAGGACCCCTCGGGGAGCTGTTTTTT. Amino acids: CASSLLAGGPLGELFF. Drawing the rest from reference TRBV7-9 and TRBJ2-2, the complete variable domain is DTGVSQNPRHKITKRGQNVTFRCDPISEHNRLYWYRQTLGQGPEFLTYFQNEAQLEKSRLLSDRFSAERPKGSFSTLEIQRTEQGDSAMYLCASSLLAGGPLGELFFGEGSRLTVL.

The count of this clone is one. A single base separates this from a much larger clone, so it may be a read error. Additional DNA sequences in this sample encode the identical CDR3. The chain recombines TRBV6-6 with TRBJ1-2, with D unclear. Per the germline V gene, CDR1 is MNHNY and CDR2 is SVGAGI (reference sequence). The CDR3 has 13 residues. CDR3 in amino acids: CASSYVGTHGYTF. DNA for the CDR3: TGTGCCAGCAGTTACGTGGGTACCCATGGCTACACTTTC.

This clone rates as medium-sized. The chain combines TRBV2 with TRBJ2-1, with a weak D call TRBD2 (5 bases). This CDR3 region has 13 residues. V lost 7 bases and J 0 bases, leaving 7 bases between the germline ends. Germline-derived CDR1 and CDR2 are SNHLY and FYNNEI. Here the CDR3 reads CASKGSSYNEQFF. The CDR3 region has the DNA TGTGCCAGCAAAGGGAGCTCCTACAATGAGCAGTTCTTC.

CDR3 residues: CASSLADRSSGANVLTF. In nucleotides, the CDR3 is TGTGCCAGCAGCTTGGCGGACAGATCGTCTGGGGCCAACGTCCTGACTTTC. V is TRBV5-6 and J is TRBJ2-6; maybe TRBD1 (6 bases). Per germline, CDR1 SGHDT and CDR2 YYEEEE. The CDR3 has 17 residues. The germline V and J ends were trimmed by 0 bases and 1 base, with 11 bases remaining between them. The whole variable domain, remainder taken from reference TRBV5-6 and TRBJ2-6, is DAGVTQSPTHLIKTRGQQVTLRCSPKSGHDTVSWYQQALGQGPQFIFQYYEEEERQRGNFPDRFSGHQFPNYSSELNVNALLLGDSALYLCASSLADRSSGANVLTFGAGSRLTVL.

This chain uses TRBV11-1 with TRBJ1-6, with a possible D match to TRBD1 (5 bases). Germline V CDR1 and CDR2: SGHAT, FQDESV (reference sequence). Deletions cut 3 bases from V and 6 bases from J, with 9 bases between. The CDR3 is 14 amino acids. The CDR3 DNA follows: TGTGCCAGCAGCTTCCGCGGGGGTAATTCACCCCTCCACTTT. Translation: CASSFRGGNSPLHF.

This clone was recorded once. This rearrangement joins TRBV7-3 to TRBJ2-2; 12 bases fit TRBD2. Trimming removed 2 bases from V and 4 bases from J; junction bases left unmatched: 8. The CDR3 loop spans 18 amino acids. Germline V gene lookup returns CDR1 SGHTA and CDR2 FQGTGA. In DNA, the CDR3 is TGTGCCAGCAGCTTACTAGCGGGAGGGCGGTTGGGCACCGGGGAGCTGTTTTTT. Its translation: CASSLLAGGRLGTGELFF.

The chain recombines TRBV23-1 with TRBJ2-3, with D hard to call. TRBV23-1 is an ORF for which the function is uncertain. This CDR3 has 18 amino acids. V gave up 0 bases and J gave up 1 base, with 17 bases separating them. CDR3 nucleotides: TGCGCCAGCAGTCAATCACGGGCGAGACACCTGTGCACAGATACGCAGTATTTT. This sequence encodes CASSQSRARHLCTDTQYF.

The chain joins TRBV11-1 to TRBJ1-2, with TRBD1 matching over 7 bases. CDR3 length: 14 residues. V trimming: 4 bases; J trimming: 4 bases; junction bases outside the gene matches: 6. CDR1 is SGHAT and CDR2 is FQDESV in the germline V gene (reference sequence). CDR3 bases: TGTGCCAGCAGCTACGGACAGGCTAGCTATGGCTACACCTTC. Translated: CASSYGQASYGYTF.